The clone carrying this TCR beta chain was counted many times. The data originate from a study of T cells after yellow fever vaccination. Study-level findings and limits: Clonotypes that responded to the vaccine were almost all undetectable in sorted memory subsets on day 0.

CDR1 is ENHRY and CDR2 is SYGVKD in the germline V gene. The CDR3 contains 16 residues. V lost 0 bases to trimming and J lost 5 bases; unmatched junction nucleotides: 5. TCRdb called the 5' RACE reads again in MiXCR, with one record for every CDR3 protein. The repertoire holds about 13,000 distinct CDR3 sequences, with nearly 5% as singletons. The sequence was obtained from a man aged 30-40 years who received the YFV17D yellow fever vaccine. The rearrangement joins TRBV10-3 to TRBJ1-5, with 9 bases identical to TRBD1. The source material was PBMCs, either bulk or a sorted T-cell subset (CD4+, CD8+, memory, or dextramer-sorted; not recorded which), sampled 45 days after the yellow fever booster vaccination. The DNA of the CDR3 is TGTGCCATCAGTGAGTCCCGGGACAGGGCAGATCAGCCCCAGCATTTT. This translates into CAISESRDRADQPQHF.